Ten or more counts support the clone carrying this TCR beta chain. A single record per CDR3 protein comes from TCRdb applying MiXCR to the 5' RACE reads. The repertoire includes around 11,000 distinct CDR3 sequences, roughly 4.8% of them detected once, and 1.6% sits in the top ten. Germline V lookup: CDR1 SGHAT, CDR2 FQNNGV. V lost 5 bases to trimming and J lost 2 bases; unmatched junction nucleotides: 16. The CDR3 is 18 residues long. The sample originates from a study of T cells after yellow fever vaccination. Findings of the study overall: The study found a weaker secondary response that peaked faster, day 5 versus 15. Abundant clonotypes (contaminants from the bulk population) could be present in FACS-sorted repertoires.

The chain joins TRBV11-2 to TRBJ2-7, with TRBD2 identical over 9 bases. The source is a man aged 18 to 29 who received the YFV17D yellow fever vaccine. The material was PBMCs, either bulk or a sorted T-cell subset (CD4+, CD8+, memory, or dextramer-sorted; not recorded which), obtained about 2 weeks after the first yellow fever vaccination. The CDR3 loop is CASSPQGLGGGAPYEQYF. Here the CDR3 DNA reads TGTGCCAGCAGCCCCCAGGGTTTGGGCGGGGGGGCCCCCTACGAGCAGTACTTC.